The present TCR beta chain was sequenced within a study of beta chain features in type 1 diabetes. This CDR3 spans 14 amino acids. Germline trimming cut 4 bases from V and 9 bases from J; bases unmatched to any gene: 8. The germline V gene encodes CDR1 SGHRS and CDR2 YFSETQ. The whole isolated RNA underwent reverse transcription, so sequencing captured expressed TCRB transcripts. Repertoires were generated with immunoSEQ multiplex PCR, while TCRdb's copy carries only in-frame clones and drops some. Among about 350,000 clones listed, 20% were seen once. The sample comprised naive CD4+ T cells from blood. The gene calls are TRBV5-1 and TRBJ2-1; 9 bases fit TRBD1. This receptor was identified in a young woman in good health. As DNA, the CDR3 is TGCGCCAGCAGCCGGACAGGGGACCGAAGTGAGCAGTTCTTC. Its translation: CASSRTGDRSEQFF.